The 10 T cell receptor beta chains below were found in one sample sequenced in a study of cytomegalovirus exposure and HLA in healthy donors. PCR employed 60 Vbeta and 13 Jbeta primers. The table came from immunoSEQ multiplex PCR; TCRdb's copy has only in-frame clones and leaves some out. This sample lists about 130,000 clones; its ten largest clones have approximately 1.6%. The sample was PBMCs. Receptors originate from a man aged 18 to 29 in good health and CMV-seronegative.

V usage is TRBV9 and J usage is TRBJ2-5, with 8 positions matching TRBD2. Germline CDR1 is SGDLS and CDR2 is YYNGEE. The CDR3 loop spans 13 amino acids. V shed 3 bases, J shed 5 bases, and the junction held 3 bases outside the gene matches. The CDR3 DNA is TGTGCCAGCAGCGGGCGGGGGGACGAGACCCAGTACTTC. Translating gives CASSGRGDETQYF.

The chain has TRBV11-2 and TRBJ2-5; D may be TRBD2 (5 bases). Germline V lookup: CDR1 SGHAT, CDR2 FQNNGV. The CDR3 loop spans 15 amino acids. Trimming cost V 4 bases and J 0 bases, with 12 bases left between them. The CDR3 nucleotides are TGTGCCAGCAGCTATCGGACTGGGTACCAAGAGACCCAGTACTTC. This codes for CASSYRTGYQETQYF.

The chain combines TRBV5-1 with TRBJ1-5; a weak D match, TRBD1 (5 bases). Germline V gene sequence: CDR1 SGHRS, CDR2 YFSETQ. With 0 bases removed from V and 6 bases from J, the gap between germline ends came to 13 bases. The CDR3 extends over 15 amino acids. Here the CDR3 reads CASSLEGREGQPQHF. Written as DNA, the CDR3 is TGCGCCAGCAGCTTGGAAGGCAGGGAAGGTCAGCCCCAGCATTTT.

DNA of the CDR3: TGTGCCAGCAGTTTGGGGGACAGGCTGCACACTGAAGCTTTCTTT. Translating gives CASSLGDRLHTEAFF. The rearrangement uses TRBV28 and TRBJ1-1; 8 bases map to TRBD1. Germline V gene data show CDR1 as MDHEN and CDR2 as SYDVKM. The CDR3 runs 15 residues. With V trimmed by 3 bases and J by 3 bases, 6 bases remained unmatched.

The chain uses TRBV27 and TRBJ2-7, with a weak D call TRBD1 (6 bases). The CDR3 is 13 amino acids. Germline lookup yields CDR1 MNHEY and CDR2 SMNVEV (reference sequence). The V and J ends lost 6 bases and 2 bases respectively, with 11 bases between them. The CDR3 DNA follows: TGTGCCAGCAGCCGAGGACAGACCTACGAGCAGTACTTC. Translation gives CASSRGQTYEQYF.

The V call is TRBV9, the J call TRBJ1-6; a weak D match, TRBD1 (5 bases). This CDR3 region has 14 residues. Trimming stripped 0 bases from V and 8 bases from J, with 9 bases between. CDR1 and CDR2 (germline): SGDLS, YYNGEE. CDR3 sequence: CASSVEGEDSPLHF. For the CDR3, the DNA is TGTGCCAGCAGCGTAGAAGGGGAAGATTCACCCCTCCACTTT.

Remarks on this clone: At one of its ends the junction is not consistent with the germline gene, which may arise from a read error. Other DNA sequences in the sample encode the same CDR3. CDR3 nucleotide sequence: TGTGCCAGCAGCTTGAACCTAGCGGGGGTGATATCCTACAACGAGCAGTTCTTC. Amino acid sequence: CASSLNLAGVISYNEQFF. V usage is TRBV5-6 and J usage is TRBJ2-1; 10 nucleotides line up with TRBD2. This CDR3 contains 18 residues. Germline CDR1 reads SGHDT; CDR2 reads YYEEEE.

The V and J genes are TRBV5-8 and TRBJ2-7; tentative D call: TRBD1 (5 bases). The V gene's germline CDR1 is SGHTS and CDR2 YDEGEE. The length of the CDR3 is 13 residues. Trimming left V 2 bases short and J 2 bases short, with 8 bases between. The CDR3 here is CASSFDRPYEQYF. The CDR3 DNA sequence: TGTGCCAGCAGCTTCGACAGACCCTACGAGCAGTACTTC.

The chain links TRBV4-1 to TRBJ1-3; D gene uncertain. The CDR3 runs to 15 residues. Germline V lookup: CDR1 MGHRA, CDR2 YSYEKL. Trimming removed 0 bases at V and 4 bases at J, with 10 bases between. CDR3 DNA sequence: TGCGCCAGCAGCCAAGATGATGGGAGCGGAAACACCATATATTTT. Translating it yields CASSQDDGSGNTIYF.

J is TRBJ1-5 and V is TRBV19, with a weak D call TRBD1 (6 bases). The CDR3 has 14 residues. The germline gives CDR1 LNHDA, CDR2 SQIVND (reference sequence). Trimming took off 2 bases at V and 6 bases at J, with 11 bases between the two ends. The DNA of the CDR3 is TGTGCCAGTAGTATAACAGGGCAGGTTCAGCCCCAGCATTTT. Translation gives CASSITGQVQPQHF.